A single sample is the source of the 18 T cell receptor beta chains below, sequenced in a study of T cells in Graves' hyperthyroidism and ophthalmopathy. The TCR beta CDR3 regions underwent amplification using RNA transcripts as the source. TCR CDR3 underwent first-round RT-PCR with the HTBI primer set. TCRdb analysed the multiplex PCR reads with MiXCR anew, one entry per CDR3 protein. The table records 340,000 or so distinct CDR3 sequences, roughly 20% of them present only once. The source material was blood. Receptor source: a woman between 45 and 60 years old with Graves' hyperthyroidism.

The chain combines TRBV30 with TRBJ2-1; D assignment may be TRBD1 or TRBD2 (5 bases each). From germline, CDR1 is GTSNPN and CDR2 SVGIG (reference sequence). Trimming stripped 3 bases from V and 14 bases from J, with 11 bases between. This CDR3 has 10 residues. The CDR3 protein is CAWRGPVEFF. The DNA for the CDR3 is TGTGCCTGGAGGGGACCTGTGGAGTTCTTC. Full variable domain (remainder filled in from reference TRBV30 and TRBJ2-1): SQTIHQWPATLVQPVGSPLSLECTVEGTSNPNLYWYRQAAGRGLQLLFYSVGIGQISSEVPQNLSASRPQDRQFILSSKKLLLSDSGFYLCAWRGPVEFFGPGTRLTVL.

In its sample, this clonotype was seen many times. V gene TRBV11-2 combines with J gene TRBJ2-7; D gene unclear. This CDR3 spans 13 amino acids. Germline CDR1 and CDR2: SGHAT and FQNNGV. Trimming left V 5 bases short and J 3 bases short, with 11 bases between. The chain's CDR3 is CASSDGHDYEQYV. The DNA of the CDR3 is TGTGCCAGCAGCGACGGCCACGACTACGAGCAGTACGTC.

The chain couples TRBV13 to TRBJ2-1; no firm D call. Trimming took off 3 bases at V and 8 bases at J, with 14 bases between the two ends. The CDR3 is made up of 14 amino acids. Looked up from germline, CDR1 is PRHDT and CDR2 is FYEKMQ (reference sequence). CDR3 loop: CASSFVQIGDEQFF. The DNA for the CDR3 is TGTGCCAGCAGCTTTGTCCAGATTGGCGATGAGCAGTTCTTC.

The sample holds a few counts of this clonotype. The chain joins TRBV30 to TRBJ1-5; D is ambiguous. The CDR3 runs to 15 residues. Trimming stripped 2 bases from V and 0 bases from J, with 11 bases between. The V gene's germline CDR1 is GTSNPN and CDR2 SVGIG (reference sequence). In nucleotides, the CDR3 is TGTGCCTGGAGTCCCGATTTCCTTAGCAATCAGCCCCAGCATTTT. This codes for CAWSPDFLSNQPQHF.

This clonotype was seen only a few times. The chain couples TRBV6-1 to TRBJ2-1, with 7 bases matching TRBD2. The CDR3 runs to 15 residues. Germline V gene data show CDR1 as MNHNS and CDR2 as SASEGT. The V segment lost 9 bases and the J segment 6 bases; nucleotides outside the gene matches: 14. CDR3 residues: CASTSGVGRANEQFF. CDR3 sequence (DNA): TGTGCCAGTACGTCTGGGGTGGGGAGGGCCAATGAGCAGTTCTTC.

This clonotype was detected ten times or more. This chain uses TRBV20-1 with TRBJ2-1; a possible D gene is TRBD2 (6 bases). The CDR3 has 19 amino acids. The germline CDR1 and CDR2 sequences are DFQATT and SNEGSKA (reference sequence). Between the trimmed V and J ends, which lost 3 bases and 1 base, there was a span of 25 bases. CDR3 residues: CSARADGGDSLSSYNEQFF. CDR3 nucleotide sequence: TGCAGTGCTAGGGCCGATGGAGGGGATTCCCTATCTTCCTACAATGAGCAGTTCTTC.

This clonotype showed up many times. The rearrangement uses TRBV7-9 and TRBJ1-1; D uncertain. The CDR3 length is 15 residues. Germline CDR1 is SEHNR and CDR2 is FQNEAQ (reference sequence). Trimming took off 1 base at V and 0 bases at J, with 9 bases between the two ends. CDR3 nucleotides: TGTGCCAGCAGCTTAGGCGGATTCATGAACACTGAAGCTTTCTTT. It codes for CASSLGGFMNTEAFF.

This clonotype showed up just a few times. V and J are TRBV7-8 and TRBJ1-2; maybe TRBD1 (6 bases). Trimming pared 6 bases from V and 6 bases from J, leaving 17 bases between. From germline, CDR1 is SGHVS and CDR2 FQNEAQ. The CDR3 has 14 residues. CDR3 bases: TGTGCCAGCAGTCCCTTCGCAGGGGTAAATGGCTACACCTTC. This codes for CASSPFAGVNGYTF.

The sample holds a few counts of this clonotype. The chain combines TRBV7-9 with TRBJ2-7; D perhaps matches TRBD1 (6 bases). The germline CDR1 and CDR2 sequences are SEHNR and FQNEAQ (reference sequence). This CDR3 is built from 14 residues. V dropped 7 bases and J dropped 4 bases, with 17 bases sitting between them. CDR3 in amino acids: CASTPLGGSYEQYF. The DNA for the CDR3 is TGTGCCAGCACCCCGTTAGGGGGTTCGTACGAGCAGTACTTC. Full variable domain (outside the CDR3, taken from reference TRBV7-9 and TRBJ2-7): DTGVSQNPRHKITKRGQNVTFRCDPISEHNRLYWYRQTLGQGPEFLTYFQNEAQLEKSRLLSDRFSAERPKGSFSTLEIQRTEQGDSAMYLCASTPLGGSYEQYFGPGTRLTVT.

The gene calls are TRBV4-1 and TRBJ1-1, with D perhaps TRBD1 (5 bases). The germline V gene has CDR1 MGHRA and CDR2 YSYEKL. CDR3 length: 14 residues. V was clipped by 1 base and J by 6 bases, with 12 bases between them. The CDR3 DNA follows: TGCGCCAGCAGCCAAGGGACATCATTGGCTGAAGCTTTCTTT. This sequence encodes CASSQGTSLAEAFF.

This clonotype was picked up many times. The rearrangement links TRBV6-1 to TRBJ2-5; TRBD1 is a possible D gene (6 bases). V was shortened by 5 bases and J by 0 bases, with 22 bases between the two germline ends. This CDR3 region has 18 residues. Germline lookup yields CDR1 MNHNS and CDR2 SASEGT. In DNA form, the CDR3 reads TGTGCCAGCAGTCCCATGAACAGGGACATTTGGTACCAAGAGACCCAGTACTTC. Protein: CASSPMNRDIWYQETQYF.

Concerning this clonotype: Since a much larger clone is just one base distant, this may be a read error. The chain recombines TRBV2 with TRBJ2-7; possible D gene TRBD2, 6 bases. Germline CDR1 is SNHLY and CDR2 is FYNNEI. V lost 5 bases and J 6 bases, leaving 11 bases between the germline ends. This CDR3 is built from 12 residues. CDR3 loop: CASSPRDCEQYF. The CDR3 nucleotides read TGTGCCAGCAGTCCCAGGGACTGCGAGCAGTACTTC.

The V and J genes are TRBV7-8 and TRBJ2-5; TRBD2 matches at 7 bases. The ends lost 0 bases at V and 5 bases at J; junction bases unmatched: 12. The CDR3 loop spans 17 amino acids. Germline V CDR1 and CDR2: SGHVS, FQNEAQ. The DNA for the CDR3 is TGTGCCAGCAGCTTAGCGGATACGGGACTATCCGGGGAGACCCAGTACTTC. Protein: CASSLADTGLSGETQYF.

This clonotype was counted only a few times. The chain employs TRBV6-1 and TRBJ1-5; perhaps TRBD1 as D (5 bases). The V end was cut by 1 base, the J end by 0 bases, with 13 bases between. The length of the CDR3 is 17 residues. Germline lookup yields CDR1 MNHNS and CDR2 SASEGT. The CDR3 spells CASSEEGTGYSNQPQHF. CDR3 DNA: TGTGCCAGCAGTGAAGAGGGGACCGGTTATAGCAATCAGCCCCAGCATTTT.

The CDR3, as DNA: TGTGCCAGCAGCGCCCGACTGACAGATACGCAGTATTTT. Protein sequence: CASSARLTDTQYF. The chain uses TRBV9 and TRBJ2-3; D unclear. Germline lookup yields CDR1 SGDLS and CDR2 YYNGEE. Trimming cost V 3 bases and J 3 bases, with 8 bases left between them. This CDR3 has 13 residues.

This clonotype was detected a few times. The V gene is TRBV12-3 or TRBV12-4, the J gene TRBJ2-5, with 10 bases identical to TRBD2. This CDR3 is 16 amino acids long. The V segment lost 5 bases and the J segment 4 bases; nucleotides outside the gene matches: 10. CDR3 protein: CASSPSGGGGGETQYF. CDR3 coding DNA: TGTGCCAGCAGTCCGAGCGGGGGGGGCGGGGGAGAGACCCAGTACTTC.

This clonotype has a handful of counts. The CDR3: CSATTGGDQPQHF. The CDR3 region has the DNA TGCAGTGCAACTACAGGGGGCGATCAGCCCCAGCATTTT. The chain recombines TRBV20-1 with TRBJ1-5, with 9 bases aligning to TRBD1. Germline CDR1 is DFQATT and CDR2 is SNEGSKA (reference sequence). The CDR3 consists of 13 residues. V lost 6 bases and J lost 5; bases outside the gene matches: 5.

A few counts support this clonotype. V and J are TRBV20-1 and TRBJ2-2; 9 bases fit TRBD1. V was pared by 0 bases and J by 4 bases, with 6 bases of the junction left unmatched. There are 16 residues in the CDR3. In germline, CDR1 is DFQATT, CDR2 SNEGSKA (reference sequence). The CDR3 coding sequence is TGCAGTGCTAGAGATCCCGGACAGGGGCTCACCGGGGAGCTGTTTTTT. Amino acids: CSARDPGQGLTGELFF.